A single sample gave rise to the 24 T cell receptor beta chains below, sequenced in a study of PD-L1 blockade in urothelial cancer. Sequenced by immunoSEQ multiplex PCR; TCRdb stores in-frame clones only, minus some. The sample contains about 110,000 clones, approximately 85% of which appear only once. The sample in question was PBMCs, obtained around atezolizumab (anti-PD-L1) treatment. Receptors originate from a man aged 45-65 years with urothelial cancer.

This chain connects TRBV27 to TRBJ2-1; 13 nucleotides line up with TRBD2. Germline-derived CDR1 and CDR2 are MNHEY and SMNVEV (reference sequence). The junction had 4 bases not matched to a gene; V was cut back by 6 bases and J by 5 bases. The CDR3 has 15 amino acids. The CDR3 is CASSLGTSGNNEQFF. The DNA of the CDR3 is TGTGCCAGCAGCCTAGGGACTAGCGGGAACAATGAGCAGTTCTTC.

The genes are TRBV27 and TRBJ2-7; 12 bases match TRBD2. Germline values: CDR1 MNHEY, CDR2 SMNVEV (reference sequence). This CDR3 has 14 amino acids. With V trimmed by 6 bases and J by 3 bases, 3 bases remained unmatched. CDR3 residues: CASSRTSGIYEQYF. The CDR3 DNA sequence: TGTGCCAGCAGCCGGACTAGCGGGATCTACGAGCAGTACTTC.

This clone was counted a few times. The chain couples TRBV30 to TRBJ1-2; tentatively, D is TRBD1 (5 bases). Trimming removed 2 bases at V and 3 bases at J, with 10 bases between. This CDR3 region has 13 residues. Germline CDR1 is GTSNPN and CDR2 is SVGIG (reference sequence). CDR3 coding DNA: TGTGCCTGGAGTAAGGGGTATGACTATGGCTACACCTTC. This translates into CAWSKGYDYGYTF.

The chain has TRBV6-5 and TRBJ1-2; D is ambiguous. V shed 4 bases and J shed 6 bases, with 9 bases lying between them. The CDR3 contains 12 residues. Per germline, CDR1 MNHEY and CDR2 SVGAGI. This chain's CDR3 is CASSSVADGYTF. The CDR3 DNA is TGTGCCAGCAGTTCAGTGGCAGATGGCTACACCTTC.

The genes are TRBV5-4 and TRBJ2-7, with D unclear. Germline values: CDR1 SGHNT, CDR2 YYREEE (reference sequence). Trimming removed 1 base from V and 3 bases from J, with 11 bases in between. The CDR3 totals 14 residues. CDR3 amino acids: CASSLRESRYEQYF. In DNA form, the CDR3 reads TGTGCCAGCAGCTTGCGCGAGTCCCGCTACGAGCAGTACTTC.

Only a few counts were recorded for this clone. The rearrangement joins TRBV18 to TRBJ2-4, with TRBD2 matching 12 bases. J was trimmed by 1 base and V by 3 bases; bases with no gene match: 7. The germline V gene has CDR1 KGHSH and CDR2 LQKENI. This CDR3 is 18 amino acids long. CDR3 nucleotide sequence: TGTGCCAGCTCACCGACTAGCGGGAGATCCGGGGCCAAAAACATTCAGTACTTC. The encoded protein is CASSPTSGRSGAKNIQYF.

The chain links TRBV14 to TRBJ2-7, with 10 nucleotides matching TRBD1. The CDR3 is 13 amino acids. The germline V gene encodes CDR1 SGHDN and CDR2 FVKESK. V lost 6 bases and J lost 5; bases outside the gene matches: 4. CDR3 bases: TGTGCCAGCAGGGGACAGGGGAACAACGAGCAGTACTTC. Its translation is CASRGQGNNEQYF.

The CDR3 region has the DNA TGTGCCAGCAGTGCTCCTCCGGGACAGGGTGTAGGAGGCTATGGCTACACCTTC. It yields the protein CASSAPPGQGVGGYGYTF. This chain uses TRBV6-1 with TRBJ1-2; 9 positions match TRBD1. From germline, CDR1 is MNHNS and CDR2 SASEGT. CDR3 length equals 18 residues. Unmatched junction bases numbered 16, after V lost 4 bases and J lost 4 bases.

The chain couples TRBV28 to TRBJ2-7, with 10 bases identical to TRBD2. V lost 5 bases and J lost 3; bases outside the gene matches: 10. Per germline, CDR1 MDHEN and CDR2 SYDVKM. This CDR3 has 16 amino acids. The CDR3 spells CASSLLSGRFNYEQYF. CDR3 nucleotide sequence: TGTGCCAGCAGTCTACTTAGCGGGAGGTTTAACTACGAGCAGTACTTC.

The chain carries TRBV5-1 and TRBJ1-1; 11 bases fit TRBD1. Germline V gene data show CDR1 as SGHRS and CDR2 as YFSETQ. The CDR3 loop spans 16 amino acids. V lost 4 bases, J lost 4 bases, and 9 bases stayed unmatched. The chain's CDR3 is CASSMGTGGLSTEAFF. The CDR3 nucleotides are TGCGCCAGCAGCATGGGGACAGGGGGACTTAGCACTGAAGCTTTCTTT. The variable domain in full, completed from reference TRBV5-1 and TRBJ1-1, reads KAGVTQTPRYLIKTRGQQVTLSCSPISGHRSVSWYQQTPGQGLQFLFEYFSETQRNKGNFPGRFSGRQFSNSRSEMNVSTLELGDSALYLCASSMGTGGLSTEAFFGQGTRLTVV.

The rearrangement links TRBV6-1 to TRBJ1-2; 7 nucleotides match TRBD1. The CDR3 runs to 14 residues. Unmatched junction bases numbered 5, after V lost 3 bases and J lost 4 bases. The V gene's germline CDR1 is MNHNS and CDR2 SASEGT. Here the CDR3 DNA reads TGTGCCAGCAGTGACCGGGACAGAATCTATGGCTACACCTTC. The encoded protein is CASSDRDRIYGYTF.

The chain has TRBV18 and TRBJ2-3; a possible D gene is TRBD2 (6 bases). Trimming cost V 3 bases and J 6 bases, with 13 bases left between them. The CDR3 consists of 14 residues. Germline V CDR1 and CDR2: KGHSH, LQKENI. CDR3 nucleotide sequence: TGTGCCAGCTCACCCGGGACTTCATCGGATACGCAGTATTTT. Amino acids: CASSPGTSSDTQYF.

The chain has TRBV10-3 and TRBJ2-7; 9 bases fit TRBD1. CDR1 is ENHRY and CDR2 is SYGVKD in the germline V gene. With 2 bases clipped from V and 5 bases from J, the junction kept 13 bases outside the gene matches. The length of the CDR3 is 17 residues. In DNA form, the CDR3 reads TGTGCCATCAGTGAGAATAGAGGGGGACAGGGCGCCAACGAGCAGTACTTC. Protein: CAISENRGGQGANEQYF.

The V call is TRBV5-1, the J call TRBJ2-3; TRBD2 agrees at 9 bases. The CDR3 has 17 residues. Trimming cost V 1 base and J 2 bases; bases outside gene matches: 8. Germline values: CDR1 SGHRS, CDR2 YFSETQ. The chain's CDR3 is CASSLRSSGANTDTQYF. In nucleotides, the CDR3 is TGCGCCAGCAGCTTGAGGTCTAGCGGGGCGAACACAGATACGCAGTATTTT.

V and J are TRBV2 and TRBJ2-3; 7 bases map to TRBD2. V dropped 4 bases and J dropped 2; count of bases not matched to a gene: 12. CDR3 length equals 17 residues. Germline V lookup: CDR1 SNHLY, CDR2 FYNNEI. The CDR3 protein is CASSVGYGTINTDTQYF. DNA for the CDR3: TGTGCCAGCAGTGTCGGGTACGGGACTATAAACACAGATACGCAGTATTTT.

The chain uses TRBV7-2 and TRBJ1-5, with 8 bases identical to TRBD1. CDR3 length equals 13 residues. The germline V gene encodes CDR1 SGHTA and CDR2 FQGNSA. The trim removed 6 bases at V and 6 bases at J, leaving 4 bases unmatched. The CDR3 sequence is CASRDRVGQPQHF. In nucleotides, the CDR3 is TGTGCCAGCAGGGACAGGGTCGGTCAGCCCCAGCATTTT.

The rearrangement uses TRBV6-5 and TRBJ2-5, with a tentative D call TRBD1 (5 bases). There are 15 residues in the CDR3. The germline V and J ends were trimmed by 5 bases and 5 bases, with 18 bases remaining between them. Looked up from germline, CDR1 is MNHEY and CDR2 is SVGAGI. CDR3 loop: CASSRSRVLWETQYF. CDR3 DNA sequence: TGTGCCAGCAGTCGATCCAGGGTTCTGTGGGAGACCCAGTACTTC.

The rearrangement uses TRBV18 and TRBJ2-7; 9 bases match TRBD2. V was clipped by 0 bases and J by 6 bases; unmatched bases: 6. This CDR3 is 15 amino acids long. Germline assignment: CDR1 KGHSH and CDR2 LQKENI. CDR3 loop: CASSPPASGAREQYF. The CDR3 region has the DNA TGTGCCAGCTCACCACCAGCTAGCGGGGCTCGCGAGCAGTACTTC.

This clone has just one count. V and J are TRBV20-1 and TRBJ1-2; D is perhaps TRBD1 (6 bases). Germline V gene sequence: CDR1 DFQATT, CDR2 SNEGSKA (reference sequence). CDR3 length: 11 amino acids. V lost 5 bases and J 4 bases, leaving 8 bases between the germline ends. The chain's CDR3 is CSASGVYGYTF. The CDR3 DNA follows: TGCAGTGCTTCAGGGGTCTATGGCTACACCTTC.

This chain uses TRBV7-2 with TRBJ1-6; 7 bases align to TRBD1. Trimming took 5 bases from V and 10 from J; bases not matched to a gene: 11. This CDR3 is built from 15 residues. Germline V CDR1 and CDR2: SGHTA, FQGNSA. The CDR3 is CASSASGNRGSPLHF. The DNA of the CDR3 is TGTGCCAGCAGCGCGTCCGGAAACAGGGGCTCACCCCTCCACTTT. Full variable domain (missing parts from reference TRBV7-2 and TRBJ1-6): GAGVSQSPSNKVTEKGKDVELRCDPISGHTALYWYRQSLGQGLEFLIYFQGNSAPDKSGLPSDRFSAERTGGSVSTLTIQRTQQEDSAVYLCASSASGNRGSPLHFGNGTRLTVT.

V usage is TRBV7-9 and J usage is TRBJ2-3; D is unclear. The CDR3 extends over 14 amino acids. V lost 0 bases to trimming and J lost 3 bases, with 7 bases between them. CDR1 SEHNR and CDR2 FQNEAQ come from the germline V gene (reference sequence). CDR3 region: CASSLAPVTDTQYF. Written as DNA, the CDR3 is TGTGCCAGCAGCTTAGCGCCGGTAACAGATACGCAGTATTTT.

The CDR3: CARSPGRLAGDNEQFF. CDR3 bases: TGTGCCAGAAGCCCGGGACGACTAGCGGGAGACAATGAGCAGTTCTTC. The genes are TRBV7-5 and TRBJ2-1; whether TRBD2, the table's D call, matches the DNA was not checked. TRBV7-5 is reported as a pseudogene. The CDR3 loop spans 16 amino acids.

The rearrangement joins TRBV27 to TRBJ2-7; TRBD1 aligns across 9 bases. The germline CDR1 and CDR2 sequences are MNHEY and SMNVEV (reference sequence). CDR3 length: 15 residues. V gave up 6 bases and J gave up 6 bases; unmatched junction bases: 12. The CDR3 DNA reads TGTGCCAGCAGCTCTGATGGGACAGGGTGGTCCGAGCAGTACTTC. It is translated as CASSSDGTGWSEQYF.

The genes are TRBV4-1 and TRBJ2-5; 11 bases are a match to TRBD2. V lost 4 bases to trimming and J lost 4 bases; unmatched junction nucleotides: 8. Germline lookup yields CDR1 MGHRA and CDR2 YSYEKL. This CDR3 spans 16 amino acids. CDR3 protein: CASSPSYGLAGETQYF. The CDR3 bases are TGCGCCAGCAGCCCGAGCTACGGACTAGCGGGAGAGACCCAGTACTTC.